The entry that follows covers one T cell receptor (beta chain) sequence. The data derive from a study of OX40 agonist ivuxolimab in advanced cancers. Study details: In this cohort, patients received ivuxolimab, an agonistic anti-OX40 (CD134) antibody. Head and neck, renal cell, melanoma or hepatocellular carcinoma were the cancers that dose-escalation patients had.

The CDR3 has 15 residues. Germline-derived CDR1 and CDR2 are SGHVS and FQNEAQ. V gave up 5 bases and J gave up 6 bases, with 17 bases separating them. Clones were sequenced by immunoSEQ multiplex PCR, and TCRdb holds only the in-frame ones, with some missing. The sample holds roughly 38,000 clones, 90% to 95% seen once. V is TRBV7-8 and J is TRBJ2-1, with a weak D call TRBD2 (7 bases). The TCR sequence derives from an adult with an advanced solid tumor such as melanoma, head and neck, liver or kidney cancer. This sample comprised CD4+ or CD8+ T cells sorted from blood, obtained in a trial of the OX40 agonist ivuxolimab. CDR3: CASSRDRRGGNEQFF. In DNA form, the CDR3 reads TGTGCCAGCAGCAGAGATCGGAGGGGGGGCAATGAGCAGTTCTTC.